These 18 T cell receptor beta chains were sequenced from one sample in a study of regulatory T cells in long-lasting Graves disease. Stated time point: persistent/refractory GD, antithyroid drugs over 5 years with positive TRAb. PBMC RNA served as the TCR library source. TCR beta libraries were built with iRepertoire HTBI primers and Arm-PCR of CDR3 regions. TCRdb passed the multiplex PCR reads through MiXCR, listing each CDR3 protein once. The sample has about 420,000 distinct CDR3 sequences, around 24% seen once. Sequencing was performed on peripheral blood mononuclear cells (PBMCs), taken when the disease was refractory, from a patient treated with antithyroid drugs. The receptors were gathered from a female donor with Graves disease.

The rearrangement joins TRBV18 to TRBJ1-1; D is unresolved. This CDR3 region has 12 residues. Per germline, CDR1 KGHSH and CDR2 LQKENI. Between the trimmed V and J ends, which lost 1 base and 6 bases, there was a span of 6 bases. CDR3 nucleotide sequence: TGTGCCAGCTCACCACGCGCGGCTGAAGCTTTCTTT. Protein: CASSPRAAEAFF.

This clonotype was picked up many times. This chain links TRBV28 with TRBJ2-4; TRBD1 agrees at 10 bases. J lost 7 bases, V lost 5 bases, and 5 bases had no gene match. This CDR3 has 14 residues. Germline V gene sequence: CDR1 MDHEN, CDR2 SYDVKM. DNA for the CDR3: TGTGCCAGCAGTCCCGGGACAGGGGTGAACATTCAGTACTTC. Protein sequence: CASSPGTGVNIQYF.

Concerning this clonotype: This may be a read error, as it is one base from a much larger clone. The J gene is TRBJ1-2, the V gene TRBV27; no clear D. The CDR3 covers 16 residues. From germline, CDR1 is MNHEY and CDR2 SMNVEV (reference sequence). The DNA for the CDR3 is TGTGCCAGCAGTTTAATCCCAGTTGGCGGAGGCTATGGCTGCACCTTC. Translated: CASSLIPVGGGYGCTF.

This clonotype has just a few counts. The gene calls are TRBV24-1 and TRBJ1-1; no clear D gene. The V gene's germline CDR1 is KGHDR and CDR2 SFDVKD. The CDR3 runs to 12 residues. Deletions cut 5 bases from V and 6 bases from J, with 9 bases between. The CDR3 spells CATSGVDAEAFF. CDR3 DNA: TGTGCCACCAGTGGTGTGGACGCTGAAGCTTTCTTT.

The J gene is TRBJ2-7, the V gene TRBV20-1; 8 nucleotides line up with TRBD1. The germline CDR1 and CDR2 sequences are DFQATT and SNEGSKA (reference sequence). This CDR3 region has 15 residues. With 3 bases clipped from V and 3 bases from J, the junction kept 10 bases outside the gene matches. The chain's CDR3 is CSASVRTGSYYEQYF. The CDR3, as DNA: TGCAGTGCTAGTGTTCGGACAGGGTCCTACTACGAGCAGTACTTC.

At least ten counts were recorded for this clonotype. The V and J genes are TRBV2 and TRBJ1-1, with D tentatively TRBD1 (6 bases). The germline V gene encodes CDR1 SNHLY and CDR2 FYNNEI. The germline V and J ends were trimmed by 10 bases and 1 base, with 13 bases remaining between them. The CDR3 spans 13 residues. The CDR3 sequence is CATLGHPNTEAFF. Written as DNA, the CDR3 is TGTGCCACTCTGGGACACCCGAACACTGAAGCTTTCTTT.

V usage is TRBV5-1 and J usage is TRBJ1-6; 10 nucleotides align to TRBD1. Per germline, CDR1 SGHRS and CDR2 YFSETQ. V was clipped by 4 bases and J by 9 bases; unmatched bases: 4. The CDR3 runs 14 residues. CDR3: CASSPRQGASPLHF. CDR3 DNA sequence: TGCGCCAGCAGCCCCCGACAGGGGGCTTCACCCCTCCACTTT.

V usage is TRBV5-8 and J usage is TRBJ1-1; D gene uncertain. The CDR3 loop spans 17 amino acids. CDR1 is SGHTS and CDR2 is YDEGEE in the germline V gene. V was clipped by 2 bases and J by 5 bases, with 22 bases between them. The CDR3 DNA reads TGTGCCAGCAGCTTCTTGGGTATTCGGGTCGGCTATACTGAAGCTTTCTTT. Amino acids: CASSFLGIRVGYTEAFF.

The chain links TRBV9 to TRBJ2-7, with 11 bases that match TRBD2. This CDR3 has 16 residues. Losses at the gene ends were 2 bases for V and 5 bases for J; bases not matched to a gene: 9. CDR1 SGDLS and CDR2 YYNGEE come from the germline V gene. CDR3 region: CASSVGTSGPGDEQYF. The CDR3 DNA sequence: TGTGCCAGCAGCGTGGGGACTAGCGGTCCCGGAGACGAGCAGTACTTC.

This clonotype was seen a handful of times. This chain uses TRBV6-1 with TRBJ2-7, with 13 positions matching TRBD2. The CDR3 consists of 16 residues. V lost 10 bases and J lost 2; bases outside the gene matches: 11. Germline V gene sequence: CDR1 MNHNS, CDR2 SASEGT. CDR3 in amino acids: CATLGLAGVSPYEQYF. CDR3 sequence (DNA): TGTGCCACCCTCGGACTAGCGGGAGTATCCCCCTACGAGCAGTACTTC.

This clonotype was recorded a few times. The CDR3 bases are TGTGCCAGTACCTCCGGGTCGGCAGGCAATCAGCCCCAGCATTTT. Protein sequence: CASTSGSAGNQPQHF. This chain links TRBV19 with TRBJ1-5; no firm D call. The CDR3 loop spans 15 amino acids. V lost 7 bases and J 2 bases, leaving 15 bases between the germline ends. The germline V gene encodes CDR1 LNHDA and CDR2 SQIVND (reference sequence).

The chain links TRBV19 to TRBJ1-5; 12 nucleotides match TRBD1. This CDR3 is built from 16 residues. Trimming cost V 10 bases and J 3 bases; bases outside gene matches: 10. Per the germline V gene, CDR1 is LNHDA and CDR2 is SQIVND (reference sequence). The CDR3 nucleotides read TGTGCCATAGGGACAGGGGGCGACCTCATCAATCAGCCCCAGCATTTT. Translating it yields CAIGTGGDLINQPQHF.

The chain combines TRBV10-3 with TRBJ2-7; D gene ambiguous. Germline V gives CDR1 ENHRY, CDR2 SYGVKD. The CDR3 length is 12 residues. V shed 8 bases and J shed 3 bases, with 11 bases lying between them. CDR3 bases: TGTGCCATCGCTACACCCAGCTACGAGCAGTACTTC. Translated, it gives CAIATPSYEQYF.

This clonotype was picked up many times. The chain carries TRBV29-1 and TRBJ1-1, with D possibly matching TRBD1 (6 bases). CDR3 length equals 13 residues. The germline gives CDR1 SQVTM, CDR2 ANQGSEA. Trimming stripped 6 bases from V and 0 bases from J, with 11 bases between. The chain's CDR3 is CSVSDRLNTEAFF. The CDR3, as DNA: TGCAGCGTGTCAGACAGGCTGAACACTGAAGCTTTCTTT.

The chain recombines TRBV19 with TRBJ1-3; tentative D call: TRBD1 (5 bases). CDR3 length: 15 residues. The V gene's germline CDR1 is LNHDA and CDR2 SQIVND (reference sequence). The germline V and J ends were trimmed by 3 bases and 7 bases, with 16 bases remaining between them. CDR3 sequence (DNA): TGTGCCAGTAGTATCCCCGGGACGTATTCGAACACCATATATTTT. It translates to CASSIPGTYSNTIYF.

This clonotype occurred a few times. The rearrangement links TRBV20-1 to TRBJ2-2; TRBD2 matches at 7 bases. The CDR3 has 13 residues. The germline CDR1 and CDR2 sequences are DFQATT and SNEGSKA (reference sequence). The trim removed 5 bases at V and 7 bases at J, leaving 7 bases unmatched. The CDR3 loop reads CSAPRGEHGELFF. CDR3 DNA: TGCAGTGCTCCCCGGGGGGAACACGGGGAGCTGTTTTTT.

This clonotype occurred many times. This chain connects TRBV28 to TRBJ2-7; D is uncertain. Between the trimmed V and J ends, which lost 7 bases and 2 bases, there was a span of 9 bases. The germline V gene encodes CDR1 MDHEN and CDR2 SYDVKM. CDR3 size: 12 residues. The CDR3 region has the DNA TGTGCCAGCAATGGTCTTACCTACGAGCAGTACTTC. Its protein is CASNGLTYEQYF.

The chain uses TRBV20-1 and TRBJ2-3; TRBD2 agrees at 8 bases. V lost 2 bases, J lost 4 bases, and 17 bases stayed unmatched. This CDR3 contains 18 residues. Per germline, CDR1 DFQATT and CDR2 SNEGSKA (reference sequence). The CDR3 here is CSARHQVLLAEAPDTQYF. CDR3 nucleotides: TGCAGTGCTAGACACCAAGTATTACTAGCGGAGGCCCCAGATACGCAGTATTTT.